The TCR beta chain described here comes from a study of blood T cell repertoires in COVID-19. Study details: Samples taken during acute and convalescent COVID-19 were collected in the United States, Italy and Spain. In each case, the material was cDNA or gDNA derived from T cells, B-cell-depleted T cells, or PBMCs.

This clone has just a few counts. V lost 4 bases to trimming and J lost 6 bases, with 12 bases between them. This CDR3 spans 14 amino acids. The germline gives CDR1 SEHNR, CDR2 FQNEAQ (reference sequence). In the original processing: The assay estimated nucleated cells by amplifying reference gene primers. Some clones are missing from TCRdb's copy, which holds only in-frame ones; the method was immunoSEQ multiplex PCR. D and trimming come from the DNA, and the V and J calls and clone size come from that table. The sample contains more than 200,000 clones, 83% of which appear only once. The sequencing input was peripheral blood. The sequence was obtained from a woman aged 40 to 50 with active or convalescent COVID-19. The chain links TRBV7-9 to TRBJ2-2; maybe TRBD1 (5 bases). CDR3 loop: CASSSPGYPGELFF. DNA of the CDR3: TGTGCCAGCAGCTCCCCAGGGTACCCCGGGGAGCTGTTTTTT.